These 19 T cell receptor beta chains came from one sample sequenced in a study of blood T cell repertoires in COVID-19. TCRdb's table, derived via immunoSEQ multiplex PCR, lists solely in-frame clones and lacks some. The sample lists hundreds of thousands of clones; about 80% were seen once. The sample taken for sequencing was peripheral blood. All receptors come from a man older than 75 with acute or convalescent COVID-19.

The chain couples TRBV28 to TRBJ1-5; unclear D gene. The V gene lost 3 bases and the J gene lost 7 bases, with 10 bases spanning the gap. Germline V gene sequence: CDR1 MDHEN, CDR2 SYDVKM. The CDR3 covers 13 residues. DNA of the CDR3: TGTGCCAGCAGTTTGCGGGTAGGCCAGCCCCAGCATTTT. Translation: CASSLRVGQPQHF.

This clone was picked up one time. CDR3 in amino acids: CASSLAGALNEQYF. As DNA, the CDR3 is TGTGCCAGCAGTTTAGCAGGGGCCCTAAACGAGCAGTACTTC. V is TRBV28 and J is TRBJ2-7; D may be TRBD1 (6 bases). Germline V CDR1 and CDR2: MDHEN, SYDVKM. CDR3 length: 14 residues. V lost 2 bases and J lost 5, with 13 bases in between.

This chain joins TRBV5-1 and TRBJ1-4; TRBD1 might be the D (6 bases). From germline, CDR1 is SGHRS and CDR2 YFSETQ. V shed 2 bases and J shed 5 bases, with 13 bases lying between them. The CDR3 covers 15 residues. CDR3 coding DNA: TGCGCCAGCAGCTTACCGGGGGGCCTCAATGAAAAACTGTTTTTT. As protein: CASSLPGGLNEKLFF.

The chain links TRBV6-1 to TRBJ1-5; D ambiguous. The CDR3 contains 16 residues. CDR1 is MNHNS, CDR2 SASEGT, per germline. Trimming pared 1 base from V and 2 bases from J, leaving 12 bases between. Written as DNA, the CDR3 is TGTGCCAGCAGTGAAGGTTCACCCCGGGGCAATCAGCCCCAGCATTTT. Translating gives CASSEGSPRGNQPQHF.

The chain's CDR3 is CASTARLTGPNQPQHF. The CDR3 DNA is TGTGCCAGCACCGCGAGACTGACAGGCCCTAATCAGCCCCAGCATTTT. The chain has TRBV27 and TRBJ1-5; D is possibly TRBD1 (6 bases). Germline loops: CDR1 MNHEY, CDR2 SMNVEV (reference sequence). The CDR3 runs 16 residues. V shed 7 bases and J shed 4 bases, with 20 bases lying between them.

The chain employs TRBV19 and TRBJ2-1; TRBD2 matches at 9 bases. Germline-derived CDR1 and CDR2 are LNHDA and SQIVND (reference sequence). This CDR3 region has 17 residues. V gave up 6 bases and J gave up 8 bases; unmatched junction bases: 17. The CDR3 DNA reads as TGTGCCAGTAGCCCGGGGAGTAGCGGGGGCCGGAGCGATGAGCAGTTCTTC. Residues: CASSPGSSGGRSDEQFF.

The rearrangement uses TRBV27 and TRBJ1-2; tentatively, D is TRBD1 (6 bases). There are 18 residues in the CDR3. Trimming removed 0 bases from V and 1 base from J, with 18 bases in between. From germline, CDR1 is MNHEY and CDR2 SMNVEV (reference sequence). CDR3 DNA sequence: TGTGCCAGCAGTTTATCCCCCCAGACAGGAAGAATTAACTATGGCTACACCTTC. It encodes CASSLSPQTGRINYGYTF.

The rearrangement uses TRBV10-3 and TRBJ1-5, with D possibly matching TRBD1 (6 bases). The V and J ends lost 6 bases and 5 bases respectively, with 14 bases between them. The CDR3 runs 14 residues. Germline assignment: CDR1 ENHRY and CDR2 SYGVKD. The DNA of the CDR3 is TGTGCCATCAGCCTCCGGGACACTGATCAGCCCCAGCATTTT. Protein: CAISLRDTDQPQHF.

This chain joins TRBV6-6 and TRBJ2-1, with D possibly being TRBD1 (5 bases). The CDR3 totals 11 residues. V was pared by 2 bases and J by 10 bases, with 6 bases between. The germline V gene has CDR1 MNHNY and CDR2 SVGAGI (reference sequence). Written as DNA, the CDR3 is TGTGCCAGCAGTTACGGACAAGAGCAGTTCTTC. Its protein is CASSYGQEQFF.

The rearrangement joins TRBV19 to TRBJ2-2, with 10 nucleotides matching TRBD2. This CDR3 contains 16 residues. Germline CDR1 LNHDA, CDR2 SQIVND (reference sequence). V was clipped by 7 bases and J by 9 bases; unmatched bases: 14. For the CDR3, the DNA is TGTGCCAGTATTGGGCGGGCTAGCGGGAGCAGAAGGGAGCTGTTTTTT. Translating it yields CASIGRASGSRRELFF.

Concerning this clone: The sample carries other DNA sequences with the same CDR3. This chain connects TRBV28 to TRBJ2-7; D is uncertain. The V gene's germline CDR1 is MDHEN and CDR2 SYDVKM. The CDR3 has 12 residues. The V gene lost 2 bases and the J gene lost 3 bases, with 5 bases spanning the gap. The DNA for the CDR3 is TGTGCCAGCAGTTTAACGGGCTACGAGCAGTACTTC. Translated, it gives CASSLTGYEQYF.

This chain connects TRBV5-4 to TRBJ2-7, with a tentative D call TRBD2 (6 bases). Germline CDR1 reads SGHNT; CDR2 reads YYREEE (reference sequence). The length of the CDR3 is 16 residues. Trimming took 4 bases from V and 4 from J, leaving 21 bases between them. This chain's CDR3 is CASSTAAGGALYEQYF. In DNA, the CDR3 is TGTGCCAGCAGCACCGCGGCAGGAGGGGCTTTGTACGAGCAGTACTTC.

The gene calls are TRBV5-4 and TRBJ1-1, with 10 bases fitting TRBD1. V shed 4 bases and J 0 bases; nucleotides not matched to a gene: 9. Germline V gene sequence: CDR1 SGHNT, CDR2 YYREEE (reference sequence). This CDR3 spans 17 amino acids. The CDR3 loop is CASSLPGTGVLNTEAFF. Written as DNA, the CDR3 is TGTGCCAGCAGCCTCCCTGGGACAGGGGTTCTGAACACTGAAGCTTTCTTT.

The gene calls are TRBV7-2 and TRBJ2-7, with 12 bases aligning to TRBD2. The V gene end was trimmed by 5 bases and the J gene end by 3 bases; junction bases not matched to a gene: 5. The CDR3 runs to 15 residues. Germline V lookup: CDR1 SGHTA, CDR2 FQGNSA. The CDR3 region is CASSLRTSGIYEQYF. The CDR3 nucleotides read TGTGCCAGCAGCCTCCGGACTAGCGGGATCTACGAGCAGTACTTC.

This chain links TRBV20-1 with TRBJ1-6; 10 nucleotides agree with TRBD1. The CDR3 totals 18 residues. CDR1 DFQATT and CDR2 SNEGSKA come from the germline V gene (reference sequence). V lost 3 bases to trimming and J lost 0 bases; unmatched junction nucleotides: 8. CDR3 in DNA: TGCAGTGCTAGTAGTGTCCGGACAGGGGGCTCCTATAATTCACCCCTCCACTTT. Translation gives CSASSVRTGGSYNSPLHF.

This rearrangement joins TRBV18 to TRBJ1-1; D is perhaps TRBD1 (5 bases). Deletions cut 6 bases from V and 6 bases from J, with 11 bases between. This CDR3 region has 12 residues. Germline CDR1 is KGHSH and CDR2 is LQKENI. The CDR3 coding sequence is TGTGCCAGCTCCGCAGGGAAGGCTGAAGCTTTCTTT. This translates into CASSAGKAEAFF.

The chain uses TRBV5-4 and TRBJ2-2; D possibly corresponds to TRBD1 (6 bases). The V and J ends lost 7 bases and 5 bases respectively, with 6 bases between them. The CDR3 loop spans 11 amino acids. Germline V gives CDR1 SGHNT, CDR2 YYREEE (reference sequence). This CDR3 is CASGQTGELFF. CDR3 in DNA: TGTGCCAGCGGACAGACCGGGGAGCTGTTTTTT. The full variable domain, completed using reference TRBV5-4 and TRBJ2-2, is ETGVTQSPTHLIKTRGQQVTLRCSSQSGHNTVSWYQQALGQGPQFIFQYYREEENGRGNFPPRFSGLQFPNYSSELNVNALELDDSALYLCASGQTGELFFGEGSRLTVL.

This chain joins TRBV7-9 and TRBJ2-3; D possibly corresponds to TRBD2 (7 bases). CDR1 and CDR2 (germline): SEHNR, FQNEAQ (reference sequence). This CDR3 region has 16 residues. Trimming cost V 7 bases and J 2 bases, with 19 bases left between them. CDR3 nucleotides: TGTGCCAGCACCCGTTTTTTCGGGGGGCTCACAGATACGCAGTATTTT. This sequence encodes CASTRFFGGLTDTQYF.

This chain connects TRBV3-1 (or the pseudogene TRBV3-2) to TRBJ1-2; 11 bases line up with TRBD1. CDR3 length: 16 residues. V shed 8 bases and J 1 base; nucleotides not matched to a gene: 9. Germline-derived CDR1 and CDR2 are LGHDT and YNNKEL (reference sequence). CDR3 residues: CASSMGQGVLNYGYTF. The CDR3 bases are TGTGCCAGCTCGATGGGACAGGGGGTCCTTAACTATGGCTACACCTTC.